The 32 T cell receptor beta chains listed next were all sequenced from one sample in a study of tumor-infiltrating lymphocytes in primary liver carcinoma. Using a constant-region primer together with ProtoScript II reverse transcriptase, TCR beta cDNA was made from approximately 500 ng of total RNA. Slightly modified ARM-PCR, run as three nested multiplex PCR rounds, produced the TCR beta libraries. Rounds one and two of PCR, each of around 9 cycles, were primed with TRBV1-TRBV30 forward primers and a C-beta reverse primer. In TCRdb, the multiplex PCR reads were re-called with MiXCR into one record per CDR3 protein. The profile shows around 330,000 distinct CDR3 sequences, approximately 65% of them singletons. Alongside blood RNA obtained from unsorted whole blood, germline DNA was also extracted. The material sequenced was peripheral blood. The receptors stem from a middle-aged man with primary liver carcinoma and hepatitis B virus infection.

The V and J genes are TRBV5-1 and TRBJ1-2; 7 bases align to TRBD1. The CDR3 length is 14 residues. CDR1 is SGHRS, CDR2 YFSETQ, per germline. The ends lost 6 bases at V and 4 bases at J; junction bases unmatched: 9. CDR3 sequence: CASNPQGRIYGYTF. In DNA, the CDR3 is TGCGCCAGCAACCCACAGGGGAGAATCTATGGCTACACCTTC.

A note on this clonotype: Given a much more abundant clone one base away, this may be a read error. This chain uses TRBV6-4 with TRBJ1-1; perhaps TRBD1 as D (6 bases). Per germline, CDR1 MRHNA and CDR2 SNTAGT. The CDR3 length is 13 residues. The CDR3 DNA reads as TGTGTCAGCAGGAGGACAGTGAACACTGAAGCTTTCTTT. It encodes CVSRRTVNTEAFF.

This clonotype has just a few counts. It may be a read error: a sequence one base away is much more abundant. The V and J genes are TRBV29-1 and TRBJ2-7; D is unresolved. This CDR3 is built from 11 residues. CDR1 and CDR2 from the germline V gene are SQVTM and ANQGSEA. V was trimmed by 8 bases and J by 2 bases, leaving 10 bases between them. The DNA of the CDR3 is TGCAGCATTGGCTCCGCCTACGAGCAGTACTTC. As protein: CSIGSAYEQYF.

Comment on this clonotype: A read error may be the cause here, since a much bigger clone is one base away. The V call is TRBV6-1, the J call TRBJ2-5; D is undetermined. The CDR3 covers 13 residues. CDR1 is MNHNS, CDR2 SASEGT, per germline. V lost 1 base and J lost 7, with 10 bases in between. The CDR3 loop is CASSEGGIGTQYF. In DNA, the CDR3 is TGTGCCAGCAGTGAAGGGGGAATAGGGACCCAGTACTTC.

Note on this clonotype: A much bigger clone sits one base away, suggesting this may be a read error. In this CDR3 the conserved last residue, phenylalanine or tryptophan, is missing, so a read error is likely. The rearrangement uses TRBV6-2 or TRBV6-3 and TRBJ2-3; no definite D call. Per germline, CDR1 MNHEY and CDR2 SVGEGT. The CDR3 runs to 14 residues. The germline V and J ends were trimmed by 7 bases and 0 bases, with 11 bases remaining between them. This CDR3 is CASKSYFSTDTQYS. In nucleotides, the CDR3 is TGTGCCAGCAAATCCTACTTTAGCACAGATACGCAGTATTCT.

This clonotype was seen repeatedly, ten times or more. V and J are TRBV6-1 and TRBJ2-3; possibly TRBD1 or TRBD2 for D (7 bases each). The V end lost 5 bases, the J end lost 1 base, and 16 bases lay between the germline ends. The CDR3 totals 16 residues. Germline V gene sequence: CDR1 MNHNS, CDR2 SASEGT. The CDR3 region has the DNA TGTGCCAGCAGTATCCGACAGGGAGGGGGCACAGATACGCAGTATTTT. Its translation is CASSIRQGGGTDTQYF.

The chain is built from TRBV28 and TRBJ2-5; D might be TRBD1 or TRBD2, each matching 5 bases. In germline, CDR1 is MDHEN, CDR2 SYDVKM. The CDR3 sequence is 14 residues long. V was cut by 9 bases and J by 6 bases, with 20 bases left in between. CDR3 protein: CASSGDQLRQTQYF. The CDR3 region has the DNA TGTGCCAGTAGTGGGGACCAGCTCAGGCAGACCCAGTACTTC.

Turning to this clonotype: At one boundary the junction diverges from the germline segment, which might be a read error. V is TRBV11-1 and J is TRBJ2-1; 9 positions match TRBD1. The CDR3 is 14 amino acids. Germline V gene data show CDR1 as SGHAT and CDR2 as FQDESV (reference sequence). Here the CDR3 reads CATKMGQGNNEQFF. The CDR3 DNA reads as TGTGCCACCAAGATGGGACAGGGTAACAATGAACAGTTCTTC.

On this clonotype: A much larger clone differs from this one at a single base, so this may be a read error. The chain has TRBV12-3 or TRBV12-4 and TRBJ2-2; 15 bases map to TRBD2. The CDR3 runs 17 residues. DNA of the CDR3: TGTGCCTGCAGCCTTGGACTAGCGGGAGGGCCCCCCGGGGAGCTGTTTTTT. It yields the protein CACSLGLAGGPPGELFF.

Concerning this clonotype: The germline gene is not matched at one end of the junction; a read error may be the cause. The chain joins TRBV7-2 to TRBJ2-7, with 11 bases fitting TRBD2. The CDR3 has 18 amino acids. Germline V gene data show CDR1 as SGHTA and CDR2 as FQGNSA. The CDR3 DNA sequence: TGTGCCAGCAGCTTAGTCGGGACTAGCGGCTACGCCTCCTACGGGCAGTACTTC. Translating gives CASSLVGTSGYASYGQYF.

As concerns this clonotype: At one end the junction does not follow the germline gene, possibly because of a read error. V is TRBV12-5 and J is TRBJ2-5; D not certain. Germline V gene sequence: CDR1 LGHNT, CDR2 FRNRAP. CDR3 size: 16 residues. CDR3 coding DNA: TGTGCTTGTGGTTTCCCCATTGGGTCGAGAGAAGAGACCCAGTACTTC. Protein: CACGFPIGSREETQYF.

The genes are TRBV29-1 and TRBJ2-1; no clear D gene. Looked up from germline, CDR1 is SQVTM and CDR2 is ANQGSEA. The CDR3 is 11 amino acids. The CDR3 bases are TGCAGTATCTCCTCCTACAATGAGCAGTTCTTC. It yields the protein CSISSYNEQFF.

This clonotype was seen a single time. Sequence at one end of the junction differs from germline and may be a read error. The chain joins TRBV11-3 to TRBJ2-3; D remains unclear. The germline gives CDR1 SGHNT, CDR2 YENEEA. CDR3 size: 14 residues. The CDR3, as DNA: TGTGCCAGCAACTTAACGGTTAGCACGGATACGCAGTATTTT. The encoded protein is CASNLTVSTDTQYF.

Worth noting for this clonotype: A read error is possible here, since a much larger clone lies one base away. The chain combines TRBV6-1 with TRBJ2-1; the D gene could be TRBD1 or TRBD2 (6 bases each). The CDR3 length is 13 residues. Germline V gives CDR1 MNHNS, CDR2 SASEGT. As DNA, the CDR3 is TGTGCCAGCAGTGGTTCGGGGGCGCGGGTGCAGTTGTTC. This translates into CASSGSGARVQLF.

For this clonotype: A much larger clone is a single base away; this may be a read error. The rearrangement links TRBV6-6 to TRBJ2-7, with 11 bases fitting TRBD2. Looked up from germline, CDR1 is MNHNY and CDR2 is SVGAGI (reference sequence). CDR3 length: 15 residues. CDR3: CTSSRPSGRWYEQYF. The CDR3 coding sequence is TGTACCAGCAGCCGACCTAGCGGGAGGTGGTACGAGCAGTACTTC.

This chain links TRBV29-1 with TRBJ2-1; TRBD1 aligns across 10 bases. This CDR3 has 13 amino acids. In germline, CDR1 is SQVTM, CDR2 ANQGSEA. DNA for the CDR3: TGCAACGTGGGGGACAGGGGTTACAATGAGCAGTTCTTC. The encoded protein is CNVGDRGYNEQFF.

To note about this clonotype: A much larger clone lies a single base off, so this may be a read error. The chain employs TRBV5-6 and TRBJ2-5; D may be TRBD1 (6 bases). V was shortened by 3 bases and J by 7 bases, with 16 bases between the two germline ends. The CDR3 consists of 14 residues. Germline V lookup: CDR1 SGHDT, CDR2 YYEEEE. DNA of the CDR3: TGTGCCAGCAGCTCCGGGACATGGGGTTGGACCCAGTACTTC. Translation gives CASSSGTWGWTQYF.

Of note for this clonotype: At one end the junction does not follow the germline gene, possibly because of a read error. The rearrangement joins TRBV5-6 to TRBJ2-7; 7 bases are shared with TRBD2. Germline CDR1 SGHDT, CDR2 YYEEEE. The CDR3 length is 14 residues. CDR3 protein: CASSLGGRDYEEYF. The CDR3 bases are TGTGCCAGCAGCTTGGGTGGCAGGGACTACGAGGAGTACTTC.

V gene TRBV11-1 combines with J gene TRBJ2-5, with TRBD2 matching 9 bases. CDR3 length: 15 residues. CDR1 is SGHAT, CDR2 FQDESV, per germline (reference sequence). The V and J ends lost 7 bases and 5 bases, in that order; junction bases with no gene match: 11. In DNA, the CDR3 is TGTGCCAGCAACTCAGCATTAGCGGGAGCGGAGACCCAGTACTTC. The encoded protein is CASNSALAGAETQYF.

This clonotype was seen a few times. The chain couples TRBV11-2 to TRBJ2-7; D ambiguous. Germline CDR1 SGHAT, CDR2 FQNNGV. Trimming left V 4 bases short and J 1 base short, with 14 bases between. The length of the CDR3 is 15 residues. CDR3 loop: CASSSDLLISYEQYF. DNA of the CDR3: TGTGCCAGCAGCTCAGATTTACTAATTTCCTACGAGCAGTACTTC.

Regarding this clonotype: Because it lacks the conserved phenylalanine or tryptophan at the end, this CDR3 is likely a read error. The chain combines TRBV11-2 with TRBJ2-7, with no clear D. Germline-derived CDR1 and CDR2 are SGHAT and FQNNGV. The CDR3 length is 16 residues. The ends were cut back, 6 bases at V and 3 bases at J, with 21 bases in the middle. The CDR3 region is CASSRMPFRSSYEQYS. Here the CDR3 DNA reads TGTGCCAGCAGTCGTATGCCCTTTAGGAGTAGCTACGAGCAGTACTCC.

For this clonotype: A much larger clone lies one base from this, so it may be a read error. The chain combines TRBV29-1 with TRBJ2-1; the D gene is possibly TRBD1 (6 bases). Germline loops: CDR1 SQVTM, CDR2 ANQGSEA. V was cut by 6 bases and J by 12 bases, with 15 bases left in between. CDR3 length: 11 amino acids. CDR3 DNA: TGCAGCGTCGCCTGCAGGGGCGCGCAGTTCTTC. Translation gives CSVACRGAQFF.

Concerning this clonotype: One base away lies a much larger clone, so this may be a sequencing read error. The genes are TRBV29-1 and TRBJ1-2; D remains ambiguous. Per the germline V gene, CDR1 is SQVTM and CDR2 is ANQGSEA. The CDR3 is 12 amino acids. The CDR3 region is CSIDSVYYGYTF. Here the CDR3 DNA reads TGCAGCATTGACTCGGTCTACTATGGCTACACCTTC.

V is TRBV28 and J is TRBJ2-1, with a weak D call TRBD2 (6 bases). The CDR3 is 15 amino acids. V lost 2 bases to trimming and J lost 10 bases, with 18 bases between them. The germline V gene has CDR1 MDHEN and CDR2 SYDVKM. The CDR3 coding sequence is TGTGCCAGCAGTTTAATGGGGGACCTTGGACTAGAGCAGTTCTTC. The encoded protein is CASSLMGDLGLEQFF.

Concerning this clonotype itself: This may stem from a read error, because a much larger clone lies one nucleotide away. The genes are TRBV12-3 or TRBV12-4 and TRBJ2-7; D unclear. The CDR3 consists of 13 residues. The CDR3 DNA follows: TGTACCAGCAGCTACCAGTTCTCCTACGAGCAGTACTTC. This codes for CTSSYQFSYEQYF.

This clonotype was counted ten times or more. V and J are TRBV4-2 and TRBJ2-7; D not resolved. Germline-derived CDR1 and CDR2 are LGHNA and YNFKEQ. Trimming removed 0 bases at V and 8 bases at J, with 20 bases between. The CDR3 covers 16 residues. DNA of the CDR3: TGTGCCAGCAGCCAAGATGCGGCCCCTTTGCCTCTCAAGCAGTACTTC. It codes for CASSQDAAPLPLKQYF.

A word on this clonotype: A junction boundary mismatches the germline segment, possibly from a read error. V is TRBV11-3 and J is TRBJ2-2; TRBD2 aligns across 8 bases. This CDR3 region has 16 residues. Per germline, CDR1 SGHNT and CDR2 YENEEA. The CDR3 spells CASSSRVAGYTGELFF. The CDR3 DNA follows: TGTGCCAGCAGCTCCCGGGTAGCGGGATACACAGGGGAGCTGTTTTTT.

This clonotype has at least ten counts. This chain connects TRBV29-1 to TRBJ2-3; maybe TRBD1 (6 bases). Per the germline V gene, CDR1 is SQVTM and CDR2 is ANQGSEA. V gave up 6 bases and J gave up 5 bases, with 18 bases separating them. This CDR3 region has 14 residues. The CDR3 coding sequence is TGCAGCGTCGAAAAGGGGGTAAGAGGAGATACGCAGTATTTT. Its protein is CSVEKGVRGDTQYF.

The chain recombines TRBV20-1 with TRBJ1-4; D not resolved. V lost 4 bases to trimming and J lost 8 bases, with 8 bases between them. Germline V gene sequence: CDR1 DFQATT, CDR2 SNEGSKA (reference sequence). This CDR3 comprises 11 residues. CDR3 residues: CSANVGEKLFF. The CDR3 DNA reads TGCAGTGCTAATGTGGGAGAAAAACTGTTTTTT.

A word on this clonotype: This may be a read error: a much more frequent sequence differs by one nucleotide. The chain combines TRBV4-2 with TRBJ1-5; 7 bases align to TRBD1. Germline CDR1 LGHNA, CDR2 YNFKEQ. The CDR3 runs to 15 residues. As DNA, the CDR3 is TGTACCAGCAGCCAAGAGGCGGCAGGGGGTCCGCCCCAGCATTTT. Protein sequence: CTSSQEAAGGPPQHF.

This clonotype was picked up a small number of times. A much larger clone lies one base from this, so it may be a read error. CDR3 protein: CASGLTSGGSYEQYF. The CDR3 DNA reads TGTGCCAGCGGCCTTACTAGCGGGGGCTCCTACGAGCAGTACTTC. The J gene is TRBJ2-7, the V gene TRBV12-3 or TRBV12-4, with 11 positions matching TRBD2. V shed 8 bases, J shed 0 bases, and the junction held 6 bases outside the gene matches. The CDR3 contains 15 residues.

As for this clonotype: No conserved phenylalanine or tryptophan ends this CDR3, so it is likely a read error. The chain couples TRBV11-2 to TRBJ1-4; no reliable D call. This CDR3 is 12 amino acids long. V was cut by 3 bases and J by 10 bases, with 9 bases left in between. CDR1 SGHAT and CDR2 FQNNGV come from the germline V gene. CDR3 amino acids: CASSFGGVKLFL. The CDR3 DNA sequence: TGTGCCAGCAGCTTTGGCGGGGTAAAACTGTTTTTG.